This T cell receptor (beta chain) was sequenced during a study of shared clonotypes between healthy human individuals. The assay was immunoSEQ multiplex PCR, and TCRdb's table has in-frame clones only and misses some. Here the sample spans about 820,000 clones, 85% to 95% being singletons. Germline CDR1 reads MNHEY; CDR2 reads SMNVEV (reference sequence). The CDR3 is 18 amino acids. With 5 bases clipped from V and 3 bases from J, the junction kept 14 bases outside the gene matches. Positively selected for CCR7, the CD45RO-negative cells used as naive CD8 cells excluded terminally differentiated effector memory CD45RA+ cells.

The sequenced sample consisted of naive CD8+ T cells sorted from blood. This chain joins TRBV27 and TRBJ2-3; 10 bases map to TRBD1. This clonotype was sampled from a man younger than 45 in good health. CDR3: CASSPLGTGVVETDTQYF. As DNA, the CDR3 is TGTGCCAGCAGTCCACTGGGGACAGGGGTAGTCGAGACAGATACGCAGTATTTT.